The next 17 T cell receptor beta chains were all read from a single sample in a study of PD-L1 blockade in urothelial cancer. Time point noted: pretreatment peripheral blood. This table comes from immunoSEQ multiplex PCR, and its TCRdb copy is limited to in-frame clones, with some not included. The sample lists tens of thousands of clones, about four fifths occurring once. The specimen was PBMCs, collected around atezolizumab (anti-PD-L1) treatment. Source of these receptors: a woman in her sixties or seventies with urothelial cancer.

This chain joins TRBV7-4 and TRBJ1-3; 11 nucleotides agree with TRBD1. V was clipped by 4 bases and J by 2 bases; unmatched bases: 4. Germline assignment: CDR1 SGHVT and CDR2 SQSDAQ. The CDR3 runs to 16 residues. CDR3 nucleotide sequence: TGTGCCAGCAGCTCCACGGACAGGGGGCCTGGAAACACCATATATTTT. Protein product: CASSSTDRGPGNTIYF.

This clone has just one count. V and J are TRBV1 and TRBJ2-3; the D call TRBD2 from the table was never checked on the DNA. TRBV1 is a pseudogene locus. The CDR3 consists of 14 residues. The CDR3: CTSSLGLLTDTQYF. Here the CDR3 DNA reads TGCACCAGCAGCTTAGGACTGCTCACAGATACGCAGTATTTT.

The chain recombines TRBV7-9 with TRBJ1-6; TRBD1 aligns across 10 bases. Germline V lookup: CDR1 SEHNR, CDR2 FQNEAQ (reference sequence). J gave up 12 bases and V 9 bases, and 5 bases lay outside the gene matches. The CDR3 runs 12 residues. The CDR3 region is CASTRDRGPLHF. DNA of the CDR3: TGTGCCAGTACTCGGGACAGGGGACCCCTCCACTTT.

This clone was seen only a few times. The CDR3: CASSLAAGEYNEQFF. Here the CDR3 DNA reads TGTGCCAGCAGCTTAGCGGCAGGGGAATACAATGAGCAGTTCTTC. The chain has TRBV7-9 and TRBJ2-1; TRBD1 might be the D (6 bases). There are 15 residues in the CDR3. V was clipped by 0 bases and J by 4 bases, with 10 bases between them. CDR1 SEHNR and CDR2 FQNEAQ come from the germline V gene (reference sequence). The full variable domain, in which reference TRBV7-9 and TRBJ2-1 provide the parts outside the CDR3, is DTGVSQNPRHKITKRGQNVTFRCDPISEHNRLYWYRQTLGQGPEFLTYFQNEAQLEKSRLLSDRFSAERPKGSFSTLEIQRTEQGDSAMYLCASSLAAGEYNEQFFGPGTRLTVL.

The chain recombines TRBV4-1 with TRBJ2-7; D is possibly TRBD1 (6 bases). Trimming took off 0 bases at V and 6 bases at J, with 9 bases between the two ends. Germline values: CDR1 MGHRA, CDR2 YSYEKL. The CDR3 contains 13 residues. DNA of the CDR3: TGCGCCAGCAGCCAAGATTACAGGGCCGAGCAGTACTTC. Residues: CASSQDYRAEQYF.

The chain carries TRBV27 and TRBJ1-2, with TRBD1 matching 7 bases. V was clipped by 5 bases and J by 3 bases; unmatched bases: 9. This CDR3 region has 15 residues. The germline gives CDR1 MNHEY, CDR2 SMNVEV (reference sequence). The CDR3 here is CASSQADRMYYGYTF. The CDR3 DNA is TGTGCCAGCAGTCAGGCGGACAGGATGTACTATGGCTACACCTTC.

The V call is TRBV6-6, the J call TRBJ1-1; D is unresolved. Trimming pared 2 bases from V and 1 base from J, leaving 11 bases between. From germline, CDR1 is MNHNY and CDR2 SVGAGI (reference sequence). CDR3 length equals 15 residues. This CDR3 is CASSYRGFPNTEAFF. The CDR3, as DNA: TGTGCCAGCAGTTACAGAGGCTTCCCGAACACTGAAGCTTTCTTT.

This clone has just one count. The chain employs TRBV5-1 and TRBJ1-2; D gene ambiguous. CDR1 and CDR2 (germline): SGHRS, YFSETQ. V was clipped by 6 bases and J by 3 bases, with 15 bases between them. The CDR3 sequence is 14 residues long. The CDR3 DNA is TGCGCCAGCACCCCGGGAGACGGAGACTATGGCTACACCTTC. The encoded protein is CASTPGDGDYGYTF.

By share, this clone ranks as medium-sized (0.01 to 0.1%). The V and J genes are TRBV5-6 and TRBJ2-7, with D maybe TRBD1 (5 bases). Germline CDR1 SGHDT, CDR2 YYEEEE. V gave up 0 bases and J gave up 2 bases, with 12 bases separating them. The CDR3 is 15 amino acids. Here the CDR3 DNA reads TGTGCCAGCAGCTTGGGAGAGACAGCTCCCTACGAGCAGTACTTC. It codes for CASSLGETAPYEQYF.

This clone turned up a few times. This sequence joins TRBV18 and TRBJ1-1, with 9 positions matching TRBD1. Germline assignment: CDR1 KGHSH and CDR2 LQKENI. This CDR3 is built from 16 residues. The ends lost 3 bases at V and 3 bases at J; junction bases unmatched: 8. CDR3 protein: CASSPSGQGQDTEAFF. The CDR3, as DNA: TGTGCCAGCTCACCGTCCGGACAGGGGCAGGACACTGAAGCTTTCTTT.

This sequence joins TRBV9 and TRBJ2-2, with TRBD2 matching over 7 bases. The CDR3 is made up of 15 amino acids. The germline CDR1 and CDR2 sequences are SGDLS and YYNGEE. With V trimmed by 0 bases and J by 1 base, 0 bases remained unmatched. The CDR3 nucleotides are TGTGCCAGCAGCGTAGTAGCGGGGAACACCGGGGAGCTGTTTTTT. Its translation: CASSVVAGNTGELFF.

The chain links TRBV11-2 to TRBJ2-3, with D maybe TRBD2 (6 bases). Germline V CDR1 and CDR2: SGHAT, FQNNGV. V dropped 1 base and J dropped 5 bases, with 13 bases sitting between them. CDR3 length: 15 amino acids. The CDR3 bases are TGTGCCAGCAGCTTAGTCACGGGAGTTGTAGATACGCAGTATTTT. Amino acid sequence: CASSLVTGVVDTQYF.

The chain uses TRBV27 and TRBJ2-7; 7 bases align to TRBD2. This CDR3 contains 16 residues. After removal of 1 base from V and 1 base from J, the junction contained 7 bases not matched to a gene. CDR1 is MNHEY, CDR2 SMNVEV, per germline (reference sequence). CDR3 nucleotide sequence: TGTGCCAGCAGTTTATTTTCGGGAGGCTATTCCTACGAGCAGTACTTC. This sequence encodes CASSLFSGGYSYEQYF.

V usage is TRBV19 and J usage is TRBJ2-3; 7 bases are shared with TRBD2. The germline CDR1 and CDR2 sequences are LNHDA and SQIVND (reference sequence). CDR3 length: 13 amino acids. The V gene end was trimmed by 3 bases and the J gene end by 15 bases; junction bases not matched to a gene: 12. CDR3 protein: CASSILGRAGYYF. DNA for the CDR3: TGTGCCAGTAGTATCCTTGGGAGGGCCGGGTATTATTTT.

J is TRBJ2-7 and V is TRBV30; maybe TRBD2 (5 bases). This CDR3 has 13 residues. Germline CDR1 reads GTSNPN; CDR2 reads SVGIG (reference sequence). V was cut by 0 bases and J by 6 bases, with 12 bases left in between. The CDR3 is CAWSVGAGSEQYF. Written as DNA, the CDR3 is TGTGCCTGGAGTGTGGGCGCTGGGAGCGAGCAGTACTTC.

The chain is built from TRBV27 and TRBJ2-1, with TRBD1 identical over 8 bases. The V gene end was trimmed by 4 bases and the J gene end by 7 bases; junction bases not matched to a gene: 9. Germline CDR1 is MNHEY and CDR2 is SMNVEV (reference sequence). The CDR3 extends over 15 amino acids. In nucleotides, the CDR3 is TGTGCCAGCAGTTCATGGACAGGGAATGGGAATGAGCAGTTCTTC. Its translation: CASSSWTGNGNEQFF.

The chain carries TRBV7-3 and TRBJ2-3; D might be TRBD2 (6 bases). Looked up from germline, CDR1 is SGHTA and CDR2 is FQGTGA. This CDR3 is built from 15 residues. Deletions cut 5 bases from V and 4 bases from J, with 16 bases between. DNA of the CDR3: TGTGCCAGCAGCCAATTCGGCGGGAACGCAGATACGCAGTATTTT. It codes for CASSQFGGNADTQYF.